This T cell receptor (beta chain) was observed in a study of cytomegalovirus exposure and HLA in healthy donors. This clone was counted once. Its antigen is not known. The V end lost 4 bases, the J end lost 4 bases, and 14 bases lay between the germline ends. Germline V gene data show CDR1 as SGHDT and CDR2 as YYEEEE. The CDR3 runs 14 residues. The PCR employed 60 Vbeta primers together with 13 Jbeta primers. Per the study methods: Later work found approximately 80 million unique TCR beta chains, with about 10 million shared. This table comes from immunoSEQ multiplex PCR, and its TCRdb copy is limited to in-frame clones, with some not included. D and trimming come from the DNA, and the V and J calls and clone size come from that table. In the table there are 140,000 to 150,000 clones, 77% of which are singletons. Study results and caveats: Presence/absence analyses assumed roughly uniform sequencing depth across donors, which may not hold. An analysis that was carried out later associated 16,951 TCR beta sequences with HLA alleles at 0.05 false discovery rate. Later analysis suggested links between common viral pathogens and several top significant clusters.

The clonotype was recovered from a male donor in good health and CMV-seronegative. The chain couples TRBV5-6 to TRBJ1-2; D gene uncertain. The material sequenced was PBMCs. CDR3 amino acids: CASSRDVGVYGYTF. For the CDR3, the DNA is TGTGCCAGCAGCCGTGATGTAGGAGTCTATGGCTACACCTTC. Full variable domain (rest looked up from reference TRBV5-6 and TRBJ1-2): DAGVTQSPTHLIKTRGQQVTLRCSPKSGHDTVSWYQQALGQGPQFIFQYYEEEERQRGNFPDRFSGHQFPNYSSELNVNALLLGDSALYLCASSRDVGVYGYTFGSGTRLTVV.